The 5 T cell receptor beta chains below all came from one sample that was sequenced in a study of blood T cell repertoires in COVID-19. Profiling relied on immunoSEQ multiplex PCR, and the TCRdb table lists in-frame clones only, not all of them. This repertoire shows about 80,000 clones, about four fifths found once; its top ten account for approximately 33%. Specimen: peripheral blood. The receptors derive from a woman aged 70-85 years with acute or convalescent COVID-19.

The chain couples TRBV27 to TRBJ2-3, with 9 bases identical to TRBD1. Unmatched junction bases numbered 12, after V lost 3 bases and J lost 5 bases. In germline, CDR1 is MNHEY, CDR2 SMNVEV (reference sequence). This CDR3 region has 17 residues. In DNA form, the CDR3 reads TGTGCCAGCAGTTTCAAACACAGGGGGCTTAATGGAGATACGCAGTATTTT. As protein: CASSFKHRGLNGDTQYF.

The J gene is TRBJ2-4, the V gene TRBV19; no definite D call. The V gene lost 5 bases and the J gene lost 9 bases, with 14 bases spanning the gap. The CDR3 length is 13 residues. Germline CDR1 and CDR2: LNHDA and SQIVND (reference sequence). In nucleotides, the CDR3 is TGTGCCAGTAGTCCCCCGGTGAATAGCATTCAGTACTTC. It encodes CASSPPVNSIQYF.

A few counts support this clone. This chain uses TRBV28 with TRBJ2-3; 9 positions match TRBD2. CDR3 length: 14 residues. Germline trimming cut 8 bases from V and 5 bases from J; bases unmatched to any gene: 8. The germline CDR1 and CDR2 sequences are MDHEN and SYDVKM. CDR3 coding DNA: TGTGCCAGCTTAATAGCGGGAGCCGTAGATACGCAGTATTTT. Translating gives CASLIAGAVDTQYF.

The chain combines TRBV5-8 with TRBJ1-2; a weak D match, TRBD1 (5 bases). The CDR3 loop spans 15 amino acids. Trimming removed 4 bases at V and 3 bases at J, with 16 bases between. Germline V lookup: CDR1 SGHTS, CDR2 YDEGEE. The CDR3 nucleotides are TGTGCCAGCAGCGGGGCTCACACAGGAGACTATGGCTACACCTTC. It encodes CASSGAHTGDYGYTF.

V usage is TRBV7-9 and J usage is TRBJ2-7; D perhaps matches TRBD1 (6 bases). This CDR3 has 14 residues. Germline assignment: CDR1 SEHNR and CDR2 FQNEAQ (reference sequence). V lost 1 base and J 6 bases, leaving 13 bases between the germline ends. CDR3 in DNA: TGTGCCAGCAGCTTAGAAACGTTAGGGGGCGAGCAGTACTTC. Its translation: CASSLETLGGEQYF.